Sequencing of this TCR beta chain was carried out in a study of T-cell memory formation after mild COVID-19. As concerns this clonotype: The antigen is undetermined.

MiXCR was run by TCRdb on the 5' RACE reads, yielding one entry per CDR3 protein. The table shows 110,000 or so distinct CDR3 sequences, with 22% occurring only once. Study-wide results and limits: Memory cells collected pre-infection included some clones that later responded, suggesting cross-reactive memory joined. CD8+ contracting clones occupied EMRA, while CD4+ ones occupied mainly CM and EM. Clones contracting day 15 to 85 were balanced CD4/CD8; later expanders leaned CD4+.

This TCR came from a man aged 18 to 29 who had mild COVID-19 (a few samples of this study predate the infection). Cell type and time point are not known. Source material: PBMCs or a T cell subset sorted from them (not recorded which).

The CDR3 here is CASSSGRLAWETQYF. In nucleotides, the CDR3 is TGTGCCAGCAGCTCCGGAAGACTAGCGTGGGAGACCCAGTACTTC. V is TRBV7-9 and J is TRBJ2-5; 8 bases agree with TRBD2. Trimming took 4 bases from V and 5 from J; bases not matched to a gene: 9. The CDR3 sequence is 15 residues long. Germline CDR1 and CDR2: SEHNR and FQNEAQ (reference sequence). Supplemented by reference TRBV7-9 and TRBJ2-5, the full variable domain reads DTGVSQNPRHKITKRGQNVTFRCDPISEHNRLYWYRQTLGQGPEFLTYFQNEAQLEKSRLLSDRFSAERPKGSFSTLEIQRTEQGDSAMYLCASSSGRLAWETQYFGPGTRLLVL.